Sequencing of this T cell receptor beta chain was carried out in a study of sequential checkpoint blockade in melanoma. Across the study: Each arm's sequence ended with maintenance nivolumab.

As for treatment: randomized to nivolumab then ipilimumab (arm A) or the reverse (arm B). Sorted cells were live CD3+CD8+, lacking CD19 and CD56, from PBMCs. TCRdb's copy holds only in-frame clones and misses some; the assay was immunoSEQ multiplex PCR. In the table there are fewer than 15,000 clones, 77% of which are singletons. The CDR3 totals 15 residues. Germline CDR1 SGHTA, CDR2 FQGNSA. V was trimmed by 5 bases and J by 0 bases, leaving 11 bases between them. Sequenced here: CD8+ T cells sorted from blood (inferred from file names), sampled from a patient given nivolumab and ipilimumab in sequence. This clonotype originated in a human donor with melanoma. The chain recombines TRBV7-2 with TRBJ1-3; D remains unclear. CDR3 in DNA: TGTGCCAGCAGCCCCGGTGCGGGCTCTGGAAACACCATATATTTT. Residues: CASSPGAGSGNTIYF. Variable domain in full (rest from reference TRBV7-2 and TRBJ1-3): GAGVSQSPSNKVTEKGKDVELRCDPISGHTALYWYRQSLGQGLEFLIYFQGNSAPDKSGLPSDRFSAERTGGSVSTLTIQRTQQEDSAVYLCASSPGAGSGNTIYFGEGSWLTVV.